Listed below are T cell receptor beta chains from one sample, sequenced in a study of control samples from healthy donors and cancer patients. Here immunoSEQ multiplex PCR was the method, and the copy in TCRdb shows in-frame clones only, minus some. The sample includes 76,000 or so clones, around 86% of them seen just once. The source material was PBMCs. The receptors stem from a woman aged 45-65 years with colorectal cancer. Both conserved end residues are part of each CDR3. The D gene is left open where the match is weak. Not every row has a clone size; where given, it reads once, few, many or a size class.

clone_size	v_call	d_call	j_call	cdr3_aa	cdr3_nt
NA	TRBV7-6	NA	TRBJ1-1	CASSLQGMNTEAFF	TGTGCCAGCAGCTTACAGGGGATGAACACTGAAGCTTTCTTT
NA	TRBV5-1	NA	TRBJ1-1	CASSQGTEGSEAFF	TGCGCCAGCAGCCAGGGGACCGAGGGGTCTGAAGCTTTCTTT
NA	TRBV7-2	TRBD2	TRBJ2-5	CASSPSGGAWETQYF	TGTGCCAGCAGTCCTAGCGGGGGGGCCTGGGAGACCCAGTACTTC
NA	TRBV6-5	TRBD1	TRBJ1-1	CASSPTDRGAKAFF	TGTGCCAGCAGTCCAACCGACAGGGGCGCAAAAGCTTTCTTT
few	TRBV4-3	NA	TRBJ1-2	CASSQEIVTYGYTF	TGCGCCAGCAGCCAAGAGATCGTAACCTATGGCTACACCTTC
few	TRBV19	TRBD1	TRBJ1-1	CASSPDRGRTEAFF	TGTGCCAGTAGTCCGGACAGGGGGCGGACTGAAGCTTTCTTT
NA	TRBV3-1/TRBV3-2	NA	TRBJ1-1	CASSQFLTEAFF	TGTGCCAGCAGCCAATTCTTGACTGAAGCTTTCTTT
NA	TRBV6-6	TRBD2	TRBJ2-2	CASSPLSGGSNTGELFF	TGTGCCAGCAGTCCCTTGAGCGGGGGGTCGAACACCGGGGAGCTGTTTTTT
NA	TRBV6-6	NA	TRBJ1-1	CASSYADRNTEAFF	TGTGCCAGCAGTTACGCCGACAGGAACACTGAAGCTTTCTTT
once	TRBV30	TRBD1	TRBJ1-5	CAWSPPGTGLGQPQHF	TGTGCCTGGAGTCCCCCCGGGACAGGGCTTGGACAGCCCCAGCATTTT
NA	TRBV2	NA	TRBJ2-5	CASWHETQYF	TGTGCCAGCTGGCACGAGACCCAGTACTTC
NA	TRBV2	NA	TRBJ1-2	CASRGDTYGYTF	TGTGCCAGCAGGGGGGACACCTATGGCTACACCTTC
NA	TRBV7-9	NA	TRBJ1-6	CAGATGADSPLHF	TGTGCCGGAGCGACGGGTGCAGATTCACCCCTCCACTTT
NA	TRBV6-1	TRBD2	TRBJ2-5	CASSESGRFQETQYF	TGTGCCAGCAGTGAGAGCGGGAGATTCCAAGAGACCCAGTACTTC
few	TRBV7-8	NA	TRBJ1-3	CASSLASGGINTIYF	TGTGCCAGCAGCTTAGCTTCAGGCGGGATAAACACCATATATTTT
once	TRBV18	NA	TRBJ2-4	CASSPGKRDKNIQYF	TGTGCCAGCTCACCAGGGAAAAGGGACAAAAACATTCAGTACTTC
NA	TRBV6-5	NA	TRBJ1-1	CASKSGQGGGTEAFF	TGTGCCAGCAAATCGGGGCAGGGAGGAGGGACTGAAGCTTTCTTT
NA	TRBV6-5	NA	TRBJ1-1	CASSYVSNTEAFF	TGTGCCAGCAGTTACGTCTCGAACACTGAAGCTTTCTTT
NA	TRBV3-1/TRBV3-2	NA	TRBJ2-5	CASSLGRLDTQYF	TGTGCCAGCAGCCTGGGACGCCTAGACACCCAGTACTTC
NA	TRBV30	NA	TRBJ2-3	CAWSLSGADTQYF	TGTGCCTGGAGCCTTAGCGGAGCAGATACGCAGTATTTT
NA	TRBV10-3	TRBD1	TRBJ1-5	CAISTDRAGQPQHF	TGTGCCATCAGTACGGACAGGGCAGGCCAGCCCCAGCATTTT
NA	TRBV7-8	NA	TRBJ2-2	CASSLEPSLNTGELFF	TGTGCCAGCAGCTTAGAGCCCAGTTTGAACACCGGGGAGCTGTTTTTT
NA	TRBV6-6	NA	TRBJ1-2	CASSSGDNGYTF	TGTGCCAGCAGTTCAGGGGATAACGGCTACACCTTC
NA	TRBV7-2	NA	TRBJ1-2	CASAPEAGRSRRGGYTF	TGTGCCAGCGCCCCTGAGGCGGGAAGGTCACGGAGGGGTGGCTACACCTTC
NA	TRBV3-1/TRBV3-2	NA	TRBJ1-5	CASSQGGGAPQHF	TGTGCCAGCAGCCAAGGCGGGGGAGCGCCCCAGCATTTT
NA	TRBV4-1	TRBD2	TRBJ2-2	CASSQRSGGGTGELFF	TGCGCCAGCAGCCAGCGTAGCGGGGGAGGTACCGGGGAGCTGTTTTTT
NA	TRBV19	NA	TRBJ2-1	CASSPLRASARNEQFF	TGTGCCAGTAGTCCCCTTCGGGCTAGCGCGCGCAATGAGCAGTTCTTC
NA	TRBV19	TRBD1	TRBJ1-1	CASSPNRGQNTEAFF	TGTGCCAGTAGTCCGAACAGGGGACAGAACACTGAAGCTTTCTTT
NA	TRBV2	NA	TRBJ1-1	CASSEFLEGTEAFF	TGTGCCAGCAGTGAATTTCTGGAGGGGACTGAAGCTTTCTTT
NA	TRBV5-6	TRBD2	TRBJ2-5	CASSFGGRGQETQYF	TGTGCCAGCAGCTTTGGAGGGAGGGGCCAAGAGACCCAGTACTTC
NA	TRBV2	NA	TRBJ2-5	CASSEAPGTGQETQYF	TGTGCCAGCAGTGAAGCGCCCGGGACTGGACAAGAGACCCAGTACTTC
NA	TRBV4-1	NA	TRBJ2-3	CASSQVMTDTQYF	TGCGCCAGCAGCCAAGTTATGACAGATACGCAGTATTTT